The clone carrying this TCR beta chain was picked up a small number of times. No antigen is known for it. This CDR3 spans 10 amino acids. Per germline, CDR1 SNHLY and CDR2 FYNNEI. The ends were cut back, 8 bases at V and 5 bases at J, with 6 bases in the middle. The data were obtained in a study of metastatic and nonmetastatic thyroid tumors. About the study: Malignant and benign thyroid patients had repertoires compared in peripheral blood and tumor or nodule tissue. Overall study findings and caveats: Malignant tumors reportedly showed significantly higher TCR beta diversity than benign nodules in both blood and tumor.

Authors' methods: The study took CDR3 differences across clinicopathological groups and made a distant-metastasis classifier for papillary thyroid cancer from them. TCRdb re-called the PCR reads via MiXCR. The V and J calls, along with clone size, are taken from TCRdb and not from the paper's own processing. There are approximately 8,000 clones in the sample; approximately 33% occur only once, and around 20% lies in the top ten. The entire patient cohort was treatment-naive prior to thyroid surgery. Sequenced: tumor tissue. This rearrangement joins TRBV2 to TRBJ1-2; no clear D gene. This clonotype was sampled from a female donor with papillary thyroid cancer or a benign thyroid nodule (not recorded which). Some clones in this sample may be carry-over from other donors' samples. DNA for the CDR3: TGTGCCAGCGGGGAGTATGGCTACACCTTC. Its translation: CASGEYGYTF.